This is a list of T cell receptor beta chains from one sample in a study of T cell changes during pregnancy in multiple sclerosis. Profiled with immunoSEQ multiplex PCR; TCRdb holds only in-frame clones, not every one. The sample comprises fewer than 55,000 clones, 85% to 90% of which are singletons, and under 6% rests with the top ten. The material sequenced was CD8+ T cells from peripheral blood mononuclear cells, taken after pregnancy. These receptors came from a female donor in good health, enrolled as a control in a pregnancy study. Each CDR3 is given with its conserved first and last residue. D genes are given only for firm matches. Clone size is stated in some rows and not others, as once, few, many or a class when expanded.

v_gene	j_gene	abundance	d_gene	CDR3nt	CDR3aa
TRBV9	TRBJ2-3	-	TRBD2	TGTGCCAGCAGCGCCCCTCGTCCCCTTACTAGCGGGGCAACAGATACGCAGTATTTT	CASSAPRPLTSGATDTQYF
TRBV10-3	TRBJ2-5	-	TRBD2	TGTGCCATCAGTGAGGAGCTAGCGGGGCCTCAAGAGACCCAGTACTTC	CAISEELAGPQETQYF
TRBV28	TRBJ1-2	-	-	TGTGCCAGCAGTTCCCCGGGTCCAGGGAGGGATGGCTACACCTTC	CASSSPGPGRDGYTF
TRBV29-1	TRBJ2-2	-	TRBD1	TGCAGCGTTGGGACAGGGAATATCGCCGGGGAGCTGTTTTTT	CSVGTGNIAGELFF
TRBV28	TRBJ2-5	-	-	TGTGCCAGCAGTTTCGCCTACAGGGACGCTGGGACCCAGTACTTC	CASSFAYRDAGTQYF
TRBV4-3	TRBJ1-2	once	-	TGCGCCAGCAGCCAGACCTCCGGACAAACCTATGGCTACACCTTC	CASSQTSGQTYGYTF
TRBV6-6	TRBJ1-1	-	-	TGTGCCAGCAGTTACTCGAGAGAAGCTTTCTTT	CASSYSREAFF
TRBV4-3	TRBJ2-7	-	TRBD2	TGCGCCAGCAGCCATAGCGGGGGGAACGAGCAGTACTTC	CASSHSGGNEQYF
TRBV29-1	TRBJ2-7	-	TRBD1	TGCAGCGTTGGGACAGGGGAACCCTACGAGCAGTACTTC	CSVGTGEPYEQYF
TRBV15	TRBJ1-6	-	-	TGTGCCACCAGCAGAGATAGAACGGTCTTGGTCCTCTCAAATAATTCACCCCTCCACTTT	CATSRDRTVLVLSNNSPLHF
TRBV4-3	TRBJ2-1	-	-	TGCGCCAGCAGCCAGAGGGACACCAGAAACAATGAGCAGTTCTTC	CASSQRDTRNNEQFF
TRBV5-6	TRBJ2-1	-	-	TGTGCCAGCAGCTTAGGAGGGTTCAGGGTGGCGTTCTTC	CASSLGGFRVAFF
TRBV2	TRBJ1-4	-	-	TGTGCCAGCAGTGATAACCCCCAGGGCCGCGAAAAACTGTTTTTT	CASSDNPQGREKLFF
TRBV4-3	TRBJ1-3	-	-	TGCGCCAGCAGCCAATCGCAGGCGTTCGGAAACACCATATATTTT	CASSQSQAFGNTIYF
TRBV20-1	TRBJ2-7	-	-	TGCAGTGCTAGAATCAGCTACGAGCAGTACTTC	CSARISYEQYF
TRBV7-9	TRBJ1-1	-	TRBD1	TGTGCCAGCACCCCCACCGGGACAGGGAACACTGAAGCTTTCTTT	CASTPTGTGNTEAFF
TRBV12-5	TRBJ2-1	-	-	TGTGCTAGTGGTTTGATAGCAGGCCAGGGGCTAAATGAGCAGTTCTTC	CASGLIAGQGLNEQFF
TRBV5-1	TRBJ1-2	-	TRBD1	TGCGCCAGCAGCCCGCGGGACAGGGTCAGTTTAGGGCACTATGGCTACACCTTC	CASSPRDRVSLGHYGYTF
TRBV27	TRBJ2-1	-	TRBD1	TGTGCCAGCGCCATGGACAGGCCCGCTGGAAATGAGCAGTTCTTC	CASAMDRPAGNEQFF
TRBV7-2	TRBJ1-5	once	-	TGTGCCAGCAGCTCGCAATTCGAGCCGGGTCAGCCCCAGCATTTT	CASSSQFEPGQPQHF
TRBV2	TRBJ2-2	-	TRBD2	TGTGCCAGCAGTCCCCTAGCGGGGGGGCCGGGTACCGGGGAGCTGTTTTTT	CASSPLAGGPGTGELFF
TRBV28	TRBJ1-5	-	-	TGTGCCAGCACGGGGTCAGATAGCAATCAGCCCCAGCATTTT	CASTGSDSNQPQHF
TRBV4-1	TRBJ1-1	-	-	TGCGCCAGCAGCCCTGGAGAGAGGGATCCTGAAGCTTTCTTT	CASSPGERDPEAFF
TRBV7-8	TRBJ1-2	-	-	TGTGCCAGCAGCCCCGCGGGGAGGTCGAACTATGGCTACACCTTC	CASSPAGRSNYGYTF
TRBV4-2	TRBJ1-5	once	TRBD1	TGTGCCAGCAGCCAAGGGACAGGGGGGCCCCAGCATTTT	CASSQGTGGPQHF
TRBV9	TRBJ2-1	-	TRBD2	TGTGCCAGCAGCGTAGGTAGCGGGGGGGTATGGGAGCAGTTCTTC	CASSVGSGGVWEQFF
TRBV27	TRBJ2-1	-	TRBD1	TGTGCCAGCAGTCTTACCCGGGACAGGGGTGAGCAGTTCTTC	CASSLTRDRGEQFF
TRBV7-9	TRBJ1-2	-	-	TGTGCCAGCAGCATGGGGACTGGGCATGGCTACACCTTC	CASSMGTGHGYTF
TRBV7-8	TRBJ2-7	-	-	TGTGCCAGCAGCTTTCTAACAGGAAGGGCGTACGAGCAGTACTTC	CASSFLTGRAYEQYF
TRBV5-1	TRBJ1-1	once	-	TGCGCCAGCAGTGGGGCAGGGGCGAACACTGAAGCTTTCTTT	CASSGAGANTEAFF
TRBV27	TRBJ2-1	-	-	TGTGTCACCAGTAACCCCGGGGCCTACAATGAGCAGTTCTTC	CVTSNPGAYNEQFF
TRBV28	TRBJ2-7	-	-	TGTGCCAGCAGCCGTACCATTATAACTAACTACGAGCAGTACTTC	CASSRTIITNYEQYF
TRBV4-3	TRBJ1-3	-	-	TGCGCCAGCAGCCAAGACGGCCAGGGATGGTCTGGAAACACCATATATTTT	CASSQDGQGWSGNTIYF
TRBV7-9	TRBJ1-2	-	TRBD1	TGTGCCAGCAGCCGCCCGGGACAGGGCTACACCTTC	CASSRPGQGYTF
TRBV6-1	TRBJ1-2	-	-	TGTGCCAGCAGCGTTCGGGGGAATGGCTACACCTTC	CASSVRGNGYTF
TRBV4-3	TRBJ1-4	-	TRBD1	TGCGCCAGCAGCCAAGGGACAGGGAATGAAAAACTGTTTTTT	CASSQGTGNEKLFF
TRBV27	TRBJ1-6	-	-	TGTGCCAGCAGTTTAAACATTGATTCACCCCTCCACTTT	CASSLNIDSPLHF
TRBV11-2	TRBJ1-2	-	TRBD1	TGTGCCAGCAGCTTAGGAGGGCTCGAGGGGACAGCATATGGCTACACCTTC	CASSLGGLEGTAYGYTF
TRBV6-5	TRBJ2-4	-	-	TGTGCCAGCAGAAGAAGGGGGAGGGAAAACATTCAGTACTTC	CASRRRGRENIQYF
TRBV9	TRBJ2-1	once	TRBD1	TGTGCCAGCAGCTGGGGGACAGGGGGGAACAATGAGCAGTTCTTC	CASSWGTGGNNEQFF
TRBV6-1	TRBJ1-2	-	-	TGTGCCAGCAGTGAACCCACAGGGTATGGCTACACCTTC	CASSEPTGYGYTF
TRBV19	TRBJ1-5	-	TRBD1	TGTGCCACAGAGGTAGGTACAGGGGGCGCGGACCAGCCCCAGCATTTT	CATEVGTGGADQPQHF
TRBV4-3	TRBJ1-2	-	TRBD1	TGCGCCAGCAGCCAAGGAACAGGACAGGGGGTCTATGGCTACACCTTC	CASSQGTGQGVYGYTF
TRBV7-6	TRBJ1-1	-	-	TGTGCCAGCAGCTTAGCAACAGGGACTGAAGCTTTCTTT	CASSLATGTEAFF
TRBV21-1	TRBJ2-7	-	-	TGTGCCAGCAGCGGGGAGGACAGGGGGACTTCCTACGAGCAGTACTTC	CASSGEDRGTSYEQYF
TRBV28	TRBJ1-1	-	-	TGTGCCAGCAGTTTATATTCTGTGAACACTGAAGCTTTCTTT	CASSLYSVNTEAFF
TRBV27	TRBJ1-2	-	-	TGTGCCAGCAGTTTATCGGGGACTGGGAACTATGGCTACACCTTC	CASSLSGTGNYGYTF
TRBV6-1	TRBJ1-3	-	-	TGTGCCAGCAGTGGCTGGCAGGGTGGAAACACCATATATTTT	CASSGWQGGNTIYF
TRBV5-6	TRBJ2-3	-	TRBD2	TGTGCCAGCAGCTTGAACCGGGGGGGCCCCAAAGATACGCAGTATTTT	CASSLNRGGPKDTQYF
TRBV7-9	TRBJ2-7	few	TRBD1	TGTGCCAGCAGGGCCGGGACAGACTACGAGCAGTACTTC	CASRAGTDYEQYF
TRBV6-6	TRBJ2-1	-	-	TGTGCCAGCAGTTCAGGGTACAATGAGCAGTTCTTC	CASSSGYNEQFF
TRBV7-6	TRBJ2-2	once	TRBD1	TGTGCCAGCAGCTTAGAAGTAGGGGACAGGGGCACCGGGGAGCTGTTTTTT	CASSLEVGDRGTGELFF
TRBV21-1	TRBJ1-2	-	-	TGTGCCAGCAGCAAAGAGGATCGGGGTCATGGCTACACCTTC	CASSKEDRGHGYTF
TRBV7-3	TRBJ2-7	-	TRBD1	TGTGCCAGCAGCCCGACAGGGGAGAACGAGCAGTACTTC	CASSPTGENEQYF
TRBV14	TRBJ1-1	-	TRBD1	TGTGCCAGCAGCCCCCAGGGGGCCCTCACTGAAGCTTTCTTT	CASSPQGALTEAFF
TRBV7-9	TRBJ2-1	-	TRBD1	TGTGCCAGCAGCCCCGGACAGGGCTCGGGTTTCTTC	CASSPGQGSGFF
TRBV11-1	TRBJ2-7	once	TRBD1	TGTGCCAGCAGTCTAGGAGACAGGGGGGACGAGCAGTACTTC	CASSLGDRGDEQYF
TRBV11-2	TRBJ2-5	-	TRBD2	TGTGCCAGCAGGTCCATGAACGGCGGGGGGGAAGAGACCCAGTACTTC	CASRSMNGGGEETQYF
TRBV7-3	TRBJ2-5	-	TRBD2	TGTGCCAGCAGCTCACTCGGGACTAACCAAGAGACCCAGTACTTC	CASSSLGTNQETQYF